Following are 25 T cell receptor beta chains from one sample sequenced in a study of blood T cell repertoires in COVID-19. The protocol was immunoSEQ multiplex PCR, while the TCRdb copy is restricted to in-frame clones and leaves out a portion. Of about 260,000 clones in the sample, approximately 92% are singletons; the top ten hold under 2.5%. Input material: PBMCs or T cells enriched from blood (not recorded which). The receptors derive from a woman aged 18-30 years who had recovered from COVID-19.

As concerns this clone: The sample carries other DNA sequences with the same CDR3. The chain joins TRBV19 to TRBJ1-2, with a possible D match to TRBD1 (5 bases). CDR1 LNHDA and CDR2 SQIVND come from the germline V gene (reference sequence). The V and J ends lost 3 bases and 2 bases respectively, with 7 bases between them. CDR3 size: 13 residues. The DNA of the CDR3 is TGTGCCAGTAGTATGGACACGAACTATGGCTACACCTTC. Its translation: CASSMDTNYGYTF.

V gene TRBV4-1 combines with J gene TRBJ2-1; D possibly corresponds to TRBD1 (5 bases). This CDR3 has 16 amino acids. Germline V CDR1 and CDR2: MGHRA, YSYEKL. With 1 base removed from V and 4 bases from J, the gap between germline ends came to 14 bases. The CDR3 here is CASSQVDMGFYNEQFF. The CDR3 region has the DNA TGCGCCAGCAGCCAAGTGGACATGGGATTTTACAATGAGCAGTTCTTC.

The rearrangement uses TRBV9 and TRBJ1-2; D gene ambiguous. Looked up from germline, CDR1 is SGDLS and CDR2 is YYNGEE. This CDR3 is built from 15 residues. Trimming cost V 4 bases and J 6 bases, with 19 bases left between them. The CDR3 is CASSPHDGPEDGYTF. CDR3 nucleotide sequence: TGTGCCAGCAGCCCTCACGACGGTCCTGAGGATGGCTACACCTTC.

The chain has TRBV28 and TRBJ1-5; unclear D gene. V was pared by 3 bases and J by 2 bases, with 11 bases between. The CDR3 is 15 amino acids. The germline gives CDR1 MDHEN, CDR2 SYDVKM. The CDR3, as DNA: TGTGCCAGCAGTTTCTTGGGGAGCGGCAATCAGCCCCAGCATTTT. It yields the protein CASSFLGSGNQPQHF.

A few counts support this clone. The genes are TRBV11-2 and TRBJ1-4; D might be TRBD1 (6 bases). From germline, CDR1 is SGHAT and CDR2 FQNNGV. The CDR3 spans 15 residues. V dropped 5 bases and J dropped 4 bases, with 14 bases sitting between them. This CDR3 reads CASSTMGAFNEKLFF. Here the CDR3 DNA reads TGTGCCAGCAGCACTATGGGGGCTTTTAATGAAAAACTGTTTTTT.

The chain is built from TRBV5-5 and TRBJ2-1; 15 nucleotides agree with TRBD2. The CDR3 has 17 residues. The ends lost 5 bases at V and 6 bases at J; junction bases unmatched: 9. CDR1 and CDR2 (germline): SGHKS, YYEKEE (reference sequence). CDR3: CASSDARTSGGANEQFF. CDR3 DNA: TGTGCCAGCAGTGATGCTAGGACTAGCGGGGGGGCCAATGAGCAGTTCTTC.

This clone was found once. V gene TRBV27 combines with J gene TRBJ1-3; D gene unclear. This CDR3 has 16 amino acids. Germline V gene data show CDR1 as MNHEY and CDR2 as SMNVEV (reference sequence). The V and J ends lost 6 bases and 0 bases respectively, with 15 bases between them. This CDR3 reads CASSREQSSSGNTIYF. CDR3 nucleotides: TGTGCCAGCAGCCGGGAACAGTCCTCCTCTGGAAACACCATATATTTT.

The chain uses TRBV6-5 and TRBJ2-1; 10 positions match TRBD1. Germline V gene sequence: CDR1 MNHEY, CDR2 SVGAGI. This CDR3 has 15 residues. The junction had 13 bases not matched to a gene; V was cut back by 7 bases and J by 10 bases. The CDR3 here is CASIIFGTGEGEQFF. The CDR3 bases are TGTGCCAGCATTATCTTCGGGACAGGGGAAGGGGAGCAGTTCTTC.

This rearrangement joins TRBV5-1 to TRBJ2-5; 7 positions agree with TRBD2. Trimming took 2 bases from V and 2 from J; bases not matched to a gene: 9. This CDR3 region has 16 residues. Germline V gene data show CDR1 as SGHRS and CDR2 as YFSETQ. CDR3: CASSFTLGGGQETQYF. The CDR3 coding sequence is TGCGCCAGCAGCTTCACCCTTGGGGGGGGGCAAGAGACCCAGTACTTC.

This sequence joins TRBV6-2 or TRBV6-3 and TRBJ1-3; D is unresolved. Germline V lookup: CDR1 MNHEY, CDR2 SVGEGT. Trimming cost V 3 bases and J 0 bases, with 18 bases left between them. CDR3 length: 18 residues. CDR3 in amino acids: CASSYPSDEGSSGNTIYF. The CDR3 DNA is TGTGCCAGCAGTTATCCGTCGGACGAGGGAAGCTCTGGAAACACCATATATTTT.

The chain couples TRBV2 to TRBJ2-1; 10 bases align to TRBD2. This CDR3 is 16 amino acids long. Unmatched junction bases numbered 17, after V lost 9 bases and J lost 9 bases. Germline CDR1 SNHLY, CDR2 FYNNEI. The CDR3 coding sequence is TGTGCCAGGGCGGCTACTAGCGGGACCACGCAAGGTGAGCAGTTCTTC. Translation gives CARAATSGTTQGEQFF.

The CDR3 region has the DNA TGTGCCAGCAGCGTAGCTTCGGAGGGTGGCTACACCTTC. Translated: CASSVASEGGYTF. This chain connects TRBV9 to TRBJ1-2; D call uncertain. Looked up from germline, CDR1 is SGDLS and CDR2 is YYNGEE. V lost 0 bases to trimming and J lost 7 bases, with 10 bases between them. CDR3 length: 13 residues.

The chain carries TRBV28 and TRBJ1-5; the match to TRBD1 covers 9 bases. V shed 2 bases, J shed 6 bases, and the junction held 5 bases outside the gene matches. Germline V lookup: CDR1 MDHEN, CDR2 SYDVKM. This CDR3 is built from 15 residues. DNA of the CDR3: TGTGCCAGCAGTTTAGGACAGGGGTCTGGTCAGCCCCAGCATTTT. This translates into CASSLGQGSGQPQHF.

This clone was found once. The rearrangement links TRBV25-1 to TRBJ2-3, with 10 bases aligning to TRBD1. CDR1 and CDR2 from the germline V gene are MGHDK and SYGVNS. V shed 6 bases, J shed 7 bases, and the junction held 7 bases outside the gene matches. The CDR3 runs to 14 residues. The CDR3 nucleotides are TGTGCCAGCAGCCCGGGACAGGGGAGAAATACGCAGTATTTT. This codes for CASSPGQGRNTQYF.

The chain uses TRBV2 and TRBJ1-1; 8 bases are a match to TRBD1. The CDR3 sequence is 13 residues long. Germline V gene data show CDR1 as SNHLY and CDR2 as FYNNEI. The trim removed 8 bases at V and 3 bases at J, leaving 5 bases unmatched. CDR3 region: CASLGQDYTEAFF. The DNA of the CDR3 is TGTGCCAGCTTGGGACAGGACTACACTGAAGCTTTCTTT.

The chain couples TRBV9 to TRBJ2-2; 14 positions agree with TRBD2. With V trimmed by 4 bases and J by 6 bases, 11 bases remained unmatched. The CDR3 totals 18 residues. Germline values: CDR1 SGDLS, CDR2 YYNGEE. The CDR3 is CASSIGLAGGRLSGELFF. The CDR3 DNA reads TGTGCCAGCAGCATCGGACTAGCGGGGGGCCGCCTTTCCGGGGAGCTGTTTTTT.

This sequence joins TRBV2 and TRBJ2-1, with 11 bases that match TRBD2. CDR1 is SNHLY and CDR2 is FYNNEI in the germline V gene. The V gene end was trimmed by 11 bases and the J gene end by 5 bases; junction bases not matched to a gene: 29. The CDR3 has 21 amino acids. The CDR3 loop is CASGPWVPSPFSGGVNNEQFF. The CDR3 DNA reads TGTGCCTCGGGCCCCTGGGTACCATCGCCATTTAGCGGGGGGGTGAACAATGAGCAGTTCTTC. Drawing the rest from reference TRBV2 and TRBJ2-1, the complete variable domain is EPEVTQTPSHQVTQMGQEVILRCVPISNHLYFYWYRQILGQKVEFLVSFYNNEISEKSEIFDDQFSVERPDGSNFTLKIRSTKLEDSAMYFCASGPWVPSPFSGGVNNEQFFGPGTRLTVL.

The chain employs TRBV5-1 and TRBJ1-2, with a possible D match to TRBD1 (5 bases). The length of the CDR3 is 14 residues. CDR1 is SGHRS, CDR2 YFSETQ, per germline. The V end lost 4 bases, the J end lost 4 bases, and 14 bases lay between the germline ends. CDR3 bases: TGCGCCAGCAGCCCAGACCAGGGCCCCTATGGCTACACCTTC. This sequence encodes CASSPDQGPYGYTF.

This clone was detected only a few times. The chain is built from TRBV27 and TRBJ1-2; D possibly corresponds to TRBD1 (5 bases). There are 14 residues in the CDR3. Germline loops: CDR1 MNHEY, CDR2 SMNVEV (reference sequence). The ends were cut back, 5 bases at V and 4 bases at J, with 14 bases in the middle. CDR3 nucleotides: TGTGCCAGCAGTAGCAGGGTTTCGGGCTATGGCTACACCTTC. It specifies CASSSRVSGYGYTF.

The J gene is TRBJ1-2, the V gene TRBV3-1 (or the pseudogene TRBV3-2), with D tentatively TRBD1 (5 bases). Germline CDR1 is LGHDT and CDR2 is YNNKEL (reference sequence). Trimming took 1 base from V and 8 from J, leaving 14 bases between them. The CDR3 length is 14 residues. The CDR3 bases are TGTGCCAGCAGCCAAGGGACACCCGAATCAGGCTACACCTTC. It specifies CASSQGTPESGYTF.

The gene calls are TRBV7-2 and TRBJ2-2; possibly TRBD1 for D (6 bases). Per germline, CDR1 SGHTA and CDR2 FQGNSA. CDR3 size: 13 residues. Between the trimmed V and J ends, which lost 1 base and 6 bases, there was a span of 6 bases. The CDR3 DNA is TGTGCCAGCAGCTTAGAGGGGGCCGGGGAGCTGTTTTTT. Translating gives CASSLEGAGELFF. Together with reference TRBV7-2 and TRBJ2-2, the CDR3 gives the full variable domain: GAGVSQSPSNKVTEKGKDVELRCDPISGHTALYWYRQSLGQGLEFLIYFQGNSAPDKSGLPSDRFSAERTGGSVSTLTIQRTQQEDSAVYLCASSLEGAGELFFGEGSRLTVL.

V usage is TRBV12-3 or TRBV12-4 and J usage is TRBJ1-1, with TRBD1 as a possible D gene (6 bases). The germline V and J ends were trimmed by 11 bases and 4 bases, with 17 bases remaining between them. The length of the CDR3 is 13 residues. CDR3 residues: CAPEGGVGTEAFF. In DNA, the CDR3 is TGTGCCCCCGAGGGGGGGGTCGGCACTGAAGCTTTCTTT.

The rearrangement links TRBV27 to TRBJ1-2, with 7 bases matching TRBD1. The V gene's germline CDR1 is MNHEY and CDR2 SMNVEV (reference sequence). The CDR3 has 15 residues. V dropped 5 bases and J dropped 5; count of bases not matched to a gene: 11. The CDR3 loop is CASSGSAGGIYGYTF. The CDR3 DNA sequence: TGTGCCAGCAGTGGGTCGGCAGGGGGGATTTATGGCTACACCTTC.

The V gene is TRBV27, the J gene TRBJ2-1; D may be TRBD2 (5 bases). Per the germline V gene, CDR1 is MNHEY and CDR2 is SMNVEV (reference sequence). With 2 bases removed from V and 4 bases from J, the gap between germline ends came to 9 bases. The CDR3 spans 14 residues. DNA for the CDR3: TGTGCCAGCAGTTTAGAGGGAGCATACAATGAGCAGTTCTTC. It is translated as CASSLEGAYNEQFF.

This chain connects TRBV28 to TRBJ1-6, with D hard to call. Germline V gene data show CDR1 as MDHEN and CDR2 as SYDVKM. There are 15 residues in the CDR3. Between the trimmed V and J ends, which lost 3 bases and 7 bases, there was a span of 13 bases. CDR3 sequence reads: CASSFDGLLNSPLHF. The CDR3 DNA reads as TGTGCCAGCAGTTTCGATGGGCTCCTCAATTCACCCCTCCACTTT.